The subject of this entry is one TCR beta chain. Libraries were prepared by immunoSEQ multiplex PCR; TCRdb keeps only in-frame clonotypes and omits some of them. Of 300,000 to 400,000 clones in the sample, about 88% are singletons; the top ten hold 1.2%. Participants were aged about 18 to 100 years, lived in under 25 US areas, and enrolled virtually. These data are taken from a study of blood T cell repertoires in COVID-19. Germline loops: CDR1 SQVTM, CDR2 ANQGSEA. Trimming left V 0 bases short and J 3 bases short, with 11 bases between. The CDR3 has 14 amino acids. Sequences were obtained from PBMCs or T cells enriched from blood (not recorded which). The rearrangement links TRBV29-1 to TRBJ1-2, with D possibly TRBD1 on 5 matching bases. This clonotype originated in a woman aged 18-29 years who had recovered from COVID-19. CDR3 residues: CSVEEPQGDYGYTF. CDR3 coding DNA: TGCAGCGTTGAAGAACCCCAGGGCGACTATGGCTACACCTTC.